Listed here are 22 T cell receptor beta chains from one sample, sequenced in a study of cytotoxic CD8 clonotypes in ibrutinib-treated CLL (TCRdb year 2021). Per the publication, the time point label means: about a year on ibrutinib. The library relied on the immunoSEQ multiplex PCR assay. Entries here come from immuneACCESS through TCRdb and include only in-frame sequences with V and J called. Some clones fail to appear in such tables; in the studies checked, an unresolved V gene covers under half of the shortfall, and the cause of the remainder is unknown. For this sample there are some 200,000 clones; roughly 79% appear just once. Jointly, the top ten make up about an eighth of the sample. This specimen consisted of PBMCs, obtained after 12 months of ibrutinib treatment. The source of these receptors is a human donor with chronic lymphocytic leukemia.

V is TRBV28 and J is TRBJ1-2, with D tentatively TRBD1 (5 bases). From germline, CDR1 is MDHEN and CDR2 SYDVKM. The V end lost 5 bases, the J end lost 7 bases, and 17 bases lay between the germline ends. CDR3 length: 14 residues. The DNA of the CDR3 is TGTGCCAGCAGTCCTCTTTGGGCAGGGTTTGGCTACACCTTC. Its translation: CASSPLWAGFGYTF.

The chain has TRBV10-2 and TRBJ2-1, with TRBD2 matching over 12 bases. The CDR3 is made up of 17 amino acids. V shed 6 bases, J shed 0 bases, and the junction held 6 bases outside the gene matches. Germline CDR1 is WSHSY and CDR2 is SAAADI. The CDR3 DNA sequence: TGCGCCAGCAGAGAACTAGCGGGGGGCAGCTCCTACAATGAGCAGTTCTTC. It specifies CASRELAGGSSYNEQFF.

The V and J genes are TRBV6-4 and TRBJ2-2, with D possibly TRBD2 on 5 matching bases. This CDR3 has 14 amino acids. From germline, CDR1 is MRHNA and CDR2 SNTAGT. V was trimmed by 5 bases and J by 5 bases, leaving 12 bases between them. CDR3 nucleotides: TGTGCCAGCAGTCGGGAACCCGGGACCGGGGAGCTGTTTTTT. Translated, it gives CASSREPGTGELFF.

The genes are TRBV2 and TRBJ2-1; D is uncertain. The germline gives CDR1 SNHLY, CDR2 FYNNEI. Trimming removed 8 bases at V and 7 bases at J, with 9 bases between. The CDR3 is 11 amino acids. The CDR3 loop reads CASARINEQFF. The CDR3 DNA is TGTGCCAGCGCGAGGATTAATGAGCAGTTCTTC.

The CDR3 DNA reads as TGCGCCAGCGAAGGTGGGACTGATGAGCAGTTCTTC. This sequence encodes CASEGGTDEQFF. The chain uses TRBV5-1 and TRBJ2-1, with TRBD2 as a possible D gene (6 bases). V dropped 7 bases and J dropped 8 bases, with 13 bases sitting between them. The CDR3 is made up of 12 amino acids. Germline CDR1 SGHRS, CDR2 YFSETQ. The entire variable domain, with the rest obtained from reference TRBV5-1 and TRBJ2-1, is as follows: KAGVTQTPRYLIKTRGQQVTLSCSPISGHRSVSWYQQTPGQGLQFLFEYFSETQRNKGNFPGRFSGRQFSNSRSEMNVSTLELGDSALYLCASEGGTDEQFFGPGTRLTVL.

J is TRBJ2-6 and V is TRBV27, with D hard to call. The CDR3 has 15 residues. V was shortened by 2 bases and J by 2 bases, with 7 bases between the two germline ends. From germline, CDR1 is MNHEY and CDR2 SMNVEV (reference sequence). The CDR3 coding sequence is TGTGCCAGCAGTTTAGGCCGGGCTGGGGCCAACGTCCTGACTTTC. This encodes CASSLGRAGANVLTF.

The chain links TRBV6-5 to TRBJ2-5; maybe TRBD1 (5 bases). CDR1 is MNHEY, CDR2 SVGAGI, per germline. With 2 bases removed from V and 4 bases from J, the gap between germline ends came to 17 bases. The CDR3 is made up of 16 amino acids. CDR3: CASSYPRDSGSETQYF. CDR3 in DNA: TGTGCCAGCAGTTACCCCCGCGACAGTGGCTCAGAGACCCAGTACTTC.

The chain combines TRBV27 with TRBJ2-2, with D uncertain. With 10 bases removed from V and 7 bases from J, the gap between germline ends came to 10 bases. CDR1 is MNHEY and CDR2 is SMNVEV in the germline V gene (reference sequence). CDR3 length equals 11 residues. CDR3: CAILTGGELFF. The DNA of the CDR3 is TGTGCCATCCTCACGGGCGGGGAGCTGTTTTTT.

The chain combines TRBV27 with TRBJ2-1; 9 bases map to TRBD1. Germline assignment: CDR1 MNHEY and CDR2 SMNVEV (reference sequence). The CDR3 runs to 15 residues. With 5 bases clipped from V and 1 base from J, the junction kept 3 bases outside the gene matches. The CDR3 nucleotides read TGTGCCAGCAGTGTACAGGGGGCGTCCTACAATGAGCAGTTCTTC. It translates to CASSVQGASYNEQFF.

CDR3 residues: CATSRDRTGNQPQHF. In DNA form, the CDR3 reads TGTGCCACCAGCAGAGACAGGACGGGCAATCAGCCCCAGCATTTT. The chain is built from TRBV15 and TRBJ1-5; D unresolved. The ends were cut back, 0 bases at V and 2 bases at J, with 8 bases in the middle. CDR3 length: 15 amino acids. Per germline, CDR1 LNHNV and CDR2 YYDKDF (reference sequence).

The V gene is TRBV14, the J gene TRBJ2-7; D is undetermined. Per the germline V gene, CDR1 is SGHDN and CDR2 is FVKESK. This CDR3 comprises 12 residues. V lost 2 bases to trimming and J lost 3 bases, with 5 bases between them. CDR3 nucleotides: TGTGCCAGCAGCCAAATTGGCTACGAGCAGTACTTC. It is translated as CASSQIGYEQYF.

The CDR3 DNA reads as TGTGCCACCCCTTCCGGGGCCCAGTACTTC. It specifies CATPSGAQYF. V and J are TRBV27 and TRBJ2-5, with D perhaps TRBD2 (5 bases). This CDR3 is 10 amino acids long. The germline CDR1 and CDR2 sequences are MNHEY and SMNVEV (reference sequence). Trimming left V 10 bases short and J 9 bases short, with 12 bases between.

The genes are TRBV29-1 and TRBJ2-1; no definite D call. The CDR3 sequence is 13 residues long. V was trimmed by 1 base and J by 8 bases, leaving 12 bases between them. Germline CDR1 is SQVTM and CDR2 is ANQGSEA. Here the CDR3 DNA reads TGCAGCGTTGAAGTTCAGGTGGCCGATGAGCAGTTCTTC. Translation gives CSVEVQVADEQFF.

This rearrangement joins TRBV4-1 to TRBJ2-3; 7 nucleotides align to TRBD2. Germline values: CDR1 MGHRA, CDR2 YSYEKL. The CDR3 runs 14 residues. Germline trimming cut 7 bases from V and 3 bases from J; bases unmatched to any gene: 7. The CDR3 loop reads CASNEREGTDTQYF. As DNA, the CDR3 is TGCGCCAGCAACGAGCGGGAAGGAACAGATACGCAGTATTTT.

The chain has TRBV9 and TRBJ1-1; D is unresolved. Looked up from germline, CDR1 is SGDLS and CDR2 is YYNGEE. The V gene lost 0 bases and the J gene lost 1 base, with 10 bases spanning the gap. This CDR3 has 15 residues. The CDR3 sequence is CASSVGLGWNTEAFF. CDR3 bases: TGTGCCAGCAGCGTAGGGCTGGGGTGGAACACTGAAGCTTTCTTT.

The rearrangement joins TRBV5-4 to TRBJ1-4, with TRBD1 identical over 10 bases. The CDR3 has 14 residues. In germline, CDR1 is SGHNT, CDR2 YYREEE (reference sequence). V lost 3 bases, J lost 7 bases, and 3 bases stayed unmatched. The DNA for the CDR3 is TGTGCCAGCAGCTCTGACAGGGGGCTTGAAAAACTGTTTTTT. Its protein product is CASSSDRGLEKLFF.

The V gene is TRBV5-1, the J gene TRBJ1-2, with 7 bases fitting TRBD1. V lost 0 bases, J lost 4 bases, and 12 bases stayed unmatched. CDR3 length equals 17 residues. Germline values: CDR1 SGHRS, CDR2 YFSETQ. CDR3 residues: CASSLGRQGTYGYGYTF. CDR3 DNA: TGCGCCAGCAGCTTGGGTAGACAGGGAACCTATGGCTATGGCTACACCTTC. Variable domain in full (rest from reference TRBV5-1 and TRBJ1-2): KAGVTQTPRYLIKTRGQQVTLSCSPISGHRSVSWYQQTPGQGLQFLFEYFSETQRNKGNFPGRFSGRQFSNSRSEMNVSTLELGDSALYLCASSLGRQGTYGYGYTFGSGTRLTVV.

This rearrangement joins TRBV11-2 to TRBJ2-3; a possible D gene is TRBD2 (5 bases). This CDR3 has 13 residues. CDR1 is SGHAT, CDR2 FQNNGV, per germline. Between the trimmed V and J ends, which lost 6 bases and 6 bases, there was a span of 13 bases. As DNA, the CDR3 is TGTGCCAGCAGGAGGCTAGCTCGGGATACGCAGTATTTT. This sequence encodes CASRRLARDTQYF.

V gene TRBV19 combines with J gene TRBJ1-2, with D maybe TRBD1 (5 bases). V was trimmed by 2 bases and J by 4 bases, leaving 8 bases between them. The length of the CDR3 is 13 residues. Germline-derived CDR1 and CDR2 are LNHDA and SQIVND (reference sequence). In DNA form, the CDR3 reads TGTGCCAGTAGTATACGGGGCGCCTATGGCTACACCTTC. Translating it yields CASSIRGAYGYTF. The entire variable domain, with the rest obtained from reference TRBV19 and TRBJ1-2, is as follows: DGGITQSPKYLFRKEGQNVTLSCEQNLNHDAMYWYRQDPGQGLRLIYYSQIVNDFQKGDIAEGYSVSREKKESFPLTVTSAQKNPTAFYLCASSIRGAYGYTFGSGTRLTVV.

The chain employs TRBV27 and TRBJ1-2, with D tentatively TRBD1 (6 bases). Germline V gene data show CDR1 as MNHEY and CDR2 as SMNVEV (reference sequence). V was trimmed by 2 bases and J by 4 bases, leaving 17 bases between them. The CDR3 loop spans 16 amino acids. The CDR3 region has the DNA TGTGCCAGCAGTTTAAGTGACAGGTTGTTAGTCTATGGCTACACCTTC. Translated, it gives CASSLSDRLLVYGYTF.

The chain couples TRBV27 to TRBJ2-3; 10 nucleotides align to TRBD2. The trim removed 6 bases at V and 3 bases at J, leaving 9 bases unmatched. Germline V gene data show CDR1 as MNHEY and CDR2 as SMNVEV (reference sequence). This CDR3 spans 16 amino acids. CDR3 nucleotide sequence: TGTGCCAGCAGGGGGGCTAGCGGGAGTTGGACAGATACGCAGTATTTT. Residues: CASRGASGSWTDTQYF.

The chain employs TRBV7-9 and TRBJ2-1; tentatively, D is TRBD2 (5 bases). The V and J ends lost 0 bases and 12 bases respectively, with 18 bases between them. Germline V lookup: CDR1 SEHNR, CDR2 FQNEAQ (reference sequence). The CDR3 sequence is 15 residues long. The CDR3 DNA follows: TGTGCCAGCAGCTTAGCGTCACGCGGACTCGGTGGGCAGTTCTTC. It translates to CASSLASRGLGGQFF.